This entry lists 5 T cell receptor beta chains sequenced from one sample in a study of T-cell reconstitution after alpha-beta-depleted transplantation in children. Unique molecular identifiers were incorporated into the prepared TCRbeta library. TCRdb re-analysed the PCR reads in MiXCR, keeping a single row per CDR3 protein. The sample has 200,000 to 250,000 distinct CDR3 sequences, around 9.5% seen once. This specimen was PBMCs from the stem cell graft donor, taken from the stem cell graft. Source of these receptors: a human donor who donated a stem cell graft to a child with acute lymphoblastic leukemia.

The chain has TRBV3-1 and TRBJ2-3; 8 nucleotides match TRBD2. Losses at the gene ends were 4 bases for V and 4 bases for J; bases not matched to a gene: 13. The CDR3 length is 17 residues. Germline values: CDR1 LGHDT, CDR2 YNNKEL (reference sequence). CDR3 protein: CASSLARGGRFADTQYF. The CDR3 DNA is TGTGCCAGCAGCCTGGCCCGGGGGGGACGGTTCGCAGATACGCAGTATTTT.

This chain joins TRBV24-1 and TRBJ2-7; no firm D call. Germline CDR1 and CDR2: KGHDR and SFDVKD. The V end lost 5 bases, the J end lost 8 bases, and 15 bases lay between the germline ends. This CDR3 has 13 residues. DNA for the CDR3: TGTGCCACCAGTGCCCTGGGAACCCTCAAGCAGTACTTC. It specifies CATSALGTLKQYF.

There are many counts of this clonotype. This rearrangement joins TRBV12-3 or TRBV12-4 to TRBJ2-5; D is uncertain. The CDR3 loop spans 14 amino acids. V lost 4 bases, J lost 1 base, and 10 bases lay in between. For the CDR3, the DNA is TGTGCCAGCAGTTCATCCCTGGGCCAAGAGACCCAGTACTTC. It encodes CASSSSLGQETQYF.

This chain connects TRBV7-2 to TRBJ1-2; 9 bases map to TRBD1. Per germline, CDR1 SGHTA and CDR2 FQGNSA. This CDR3 spans 15 amino acids. V shed 5 bases, J shed 1 base, and the junction held 5 bases outside the gene matches. The CDR3 loop is CASSPGQGSNYGYTF. CDR3 sequence (DNA): TGTGCCAGCAGCCCGGGACAGGGAAGTAACTATGGCTACACCTTC.

At least ten counts were recorded for this clonotype. The chain joins TRBV12-3 or TRBV12-4 to TRBJ2-7, with D uncertain. The CDR3 covers 13 residues. V was trimmed by 6 bases and J by 0 bases, leaving 9 bases between them. The DNA of the CDR3 is TGTGCCAGCAGCCCCAACCCCTCCTACGAGCAGTACTTC. It specifies CASSPNPSYEQYF.